What follows are 23 T cell receptor beta chains derived from one specimen sequenced in a study of blood T cell repertoires in COVID-19. Produced via immunoSEQ multiplex PCR; TCRdb's table is partial and in-frame only. Found here are roughly 200,000 clones, around 87% of them singletons; the top ten hold about 6%. Source material: peripheral blood. The receptors were gathered from a man aged 55-75 years who had recovered from COVID-19.

The chain recombines TRBV6-5 with TRBJ2-5, with a possible D match to TRBD1 (5 bases). CDR3 length: 13 residues. The germline V gene has CDR1 MNHEY and CDR2 SVGAGI. Trimming left V 4 bases short and J 2 bases short, with 8 bases between. The CDR3 DNA follows: TGTGCCAGCAGTTCACAGGTTCAAGAGACCCAGTACTTC. This translates into CASSSQVQETQYF.

The chain couples TRBV7-7 to TRBJ2-3; D remains ambiguous. The CDR3 consists of 15 residues. Germline lookup yields CDR1 SSHAT and CDR2 FNYEAQ (reference sequence). Trimming stripped 2 bases from V and 10 bases from J, with 19 bases between. The CDR3: CASSLSAAAPTSQYF. In DNA, the CDR3 is TGTGCCAGCAGCTTATCGGCGGCCGCCCCAACTTCGCAGTATTTT. The whole variable domain, remainder taken from reference TRBV7-7 and TRBJ2-3, is GAGVSQSPRYKVTKRGQDVTLRCDPISSHATLYWYQQALGQGPEFLTYFNYEAQPDKSGLPSDRFSAERPEGSISTLTIQRTEQRDSAMYRCASSLSAAAPTSQYFGPGTRLTVL.

The V call is TRBV5-6, the J call TRBJ2-3; 12 bases map to TRBD2. Per germline, CDR1 SGHDT and CDR2 YYEEEE. CDR3 length: 14 amino acids. V lost 3 bases, J lost 7 bases, and 3 bases stayed unmatched. The CDR3 nucleotides are TGTGCCAGCAGCTCGACTAGCGGGAGTTATACGCAGTATTTT. Protein sequence: CASSSTSGSYTQYF.

The CDR3 region is CASSFNRAYEQYF. Here the CDR3 DNA reads TGTGCCAGCAGTTTTAACCGAGCCTACGAGCAGTACTTC. The V and J genes are TRBV27 and TRBJ2-7; D gene ambiguous. Trimming took 3 bases from V and 2 from J, leaving 8 bases between them. The CDR3 is 13 residues long. Germline-derived CDR1 and CDR2 are MNHEY and SMNVEV (reference sequence).

V and J are TRBV19 and TRBJ1-2; D gene uncertain. The CDR3 length is 14 residues. Germline lookup yields CDR1 LNHDA and CDR2 SQIVND (reference sequence). The V end was cut by 5 bases, the J end by 8 bases, with 18 bases between. The CDR3 spells CASSPLTGEGGYTF. In nucleotides, the CDR3 is TGTGCCAGTAGTCCTCTTACCGGGGAGGGCGGCTACACCTTC.

This chain links TRBV18 with TRBJ1-6; the D gene is possibly TRBD1 (6 bases). Between the trimmed V and J ends, which lost 0 bases and 6 bases, there was a span of 9 bases. This CDR3 spans 15 amino acids. CDR1 and CDR2 (germline): KGHSH, LQKENI. The DNA of the CDR3 is TGTGCCAGCTCACCACCCGGCAGGGGTAATTCACCCCTCCACTTT. This codes for CASSPPGRGNSPLHF.

DNA of the CDR3: TGTGCCAGCAGCTTAGCGGGGGGAGAGGGTCAGCCCCAGCATTTT. This sequence encodes CASSLAGGEGQPQHF. V gene TRBV7-8 combines with J gene TRBJ1-5, with TRBD1 as a possible D gene (5 bases). This CDR3 region has 15 residues. The V gene lost 0 bases and the J gene lost 6 bases, with 12 bases spanning the gap. Looked up from germline, CDR1 is SGHVS and CDR2 is FQNEAQ.

The chain has TRBV6-5 and TRBJ1-1; tentative D call: TRBD1 (5 bases). The length of the CDR3 is 14 residues. The germline CDR1 and CDR2 sequences are MNHEY and SVGAGI. Trimming took off 0 bases at V and 8 bases at J, with 13 bases between the two ends. The DNA of the CDR3 is TGTGCCAGCAGTTACTCGGCGGCAGGGAAAGAAGCTTTCTTT. Protein sequence: CASSYSAAGKEAFF.

V usage is TRBV7-2 and J usage is TRBJ2-5; possible D gene TRBD1, 5 bases. The CDR3 consists of 14 residues. Per germline, CDR1 SGHTA and CDR2 FQGNSA. Trimming stripped 0 bases from V and 5 bases from J, with 10 bases between. CDR3 region: CASSLAGRVETQYF. DNA for the CDR3: TGTGCCAGCAGCTTAGCGGGCAGGGTGGAGACCCAGTACTTC.

V is TRBV2 and J is TRBJ2-7; 9 nucleotides match TRBD2. CDR1 is SNHLY, CDR2 FYNNEI, per germline. V lost 6 bases to trimming and J lost 4 bases; unmatched junction nucleotides: 10. This CDR3 is 15 amino acids long. CDR3 DNA sequence: TGTGCCAGCAGGGGGGTGCTAGCGGGATCGTACGAGCAGTACTTC. Its protein product is CASRGVLAGSYEQYF.

This clone was seen a single time. The chain is built from TRBV20-1 and TRBJ1-2; 8 nucleotides line up with TRBD1. The CDR3 has 13 amino acids. The germline V gene encodes CDR1 DFQATT and CDR2 SNEGSKA (reference sequence). V trimming: 3 bases; J trimming: 8 bases; junction bases outside the gene matches: 8. In DNA form, the CDR3 reads TGCAGTGCTAGTAATGGCAGGGGGCGAGGCTACACCTTC. Protein: CSASNGRGRGYTF.

The gene calls are TRBV6-5 and TRBJ1-5; a weak D match, TRBD1 (6 bases). There are 13 residues in the CDR3. The V gene's germline CDR1 is MNHEY and CDR2 SVGAGI. V was trimmed by 7 bases and J by 2 bases, leaving 9 bases between them. The CDR3 coding sequence is TGTGCCAGCATAGAGGGGGGCAATCAGCCCCAGCATTTT. Translation gives CASIEGGNQPQHF.

This sequence joins TRBV5-4 and TRBJ1-1; D not resolved. V was clipped by 3 bases and J by 4 bases, with 7 bases between them. CDR3 length equals 12 residues. CDR1 is SGHNT and CDR2 is YYREEE in the germline V gene (reference sequence). This CDR3 is CASSSPGTEAFF. The CDR3 nucleotides are TGTGCCAGCAGCTCGCCAGGCACTGAAGCTTTCTTT.

This clone has a handful of counts. This chain uses TRBV5-6 with TRBJ2-2, with 9 positions matching TRBD1. Germline loops: CDR1 SGHDT, CDR2 YYEEEE. The CDR3 has 15 residues. The V segment lost 7 bases and the J segment 3 bases; nucleotides outside the gene matches: 7. This CDR3 is CASEGQGVYTGELFF. The CDR3 coding sequence is TGTGCCAGCGAGGGACAGGGAGTCTACACCGGGGAGCTGTTTTTT.

The V call is TRBV6-5, the J call TRBJ1-1; the match to TRBD1 covers 8 bases. Per the germline V gene, CDR1 is MNHEY and CDR2 is SVGAGI. The CDR3 contains 15 residues. V lost 7 bases, J lost 5 bases, and 12 bases stayed unmatched. Written as DNA, the CDR3 is TGTGCCAGCAATTATTATGGACAGGGAGGAACTGAAGCTTTCTTT. It encodes CASNYYGQGGTEAFF.

The chain uses TRBV25-1 and TRBJ1-1, with no clear D. Trimming pared 7 bases from V and 1 base from J, leaving 10 bases between. Germline V lookup: CDR1 MGHDK, CDR2 SYGVNS. The CDR3 is 13 amino acids. CDR3 sequence (DNA): TGTGCCAGCAATCTGGGGAGGAACACTGAAGCTTTCTTT. It codes for CASNLGRNTEAFF.

The chain combines TRBV5-4 with TRBJ2-3; TRBD2 matches 9 bases. V trimming: 1 base; J trimming: 4 bases; junction bases outside the gene matches: 7. The CDR3 totals 16 residues. The germline V gene encodes CDR1 SGHNT and CDR2 YYREEE (reference sequence). The CDR3 DNA sequence: TGTGCCAGCAGCTTGCGGGCGGGAGGGGGTGCAGATACGCAGTATTTT. Translated: CASSLRAGGGADTQYF.

This clone has only one observation. This chain uses TRBV10-3 with TRBJ2-7; no definite D call. Germline V gene sequence: CDR1 ENHRY, CDR2 SYGVKD. Trimming removed 6 bases from V and 2 bases from J, with 8 bases in between. The CDR3 runs to 12 residues. The CDR3 spells CAISGSTYEQYF. The DNA for the CDR3 is TGTGCCATCAGCGGTTCAACCTACGAGCAGTACTTC.

The chain joins TRBV7-3 to TRBJ1-2; TRBD1 matches 9 bases. Germline-derived CDR1 and CDR2 are SGHTA and FQGTGA. J gave up 3 bases and V 5 bases, and 13 bases lay outside the gene matches. The CDR3 runs to 17 residues. The CDR3: CASSPGGTGKFDYGYTF. The DNA of the CDR3 is TGTGCCAGCAGCCCAGGGGGGACAGGGAAGTTCGACTATGGCTACACCTTC.

The chain links TRBV30 to TRBJ2-1; D is unresolved. V was shortened by 0 bases and J by 7 bases, with 7 bases between the two germline ends. CDR3 size: 12 residues. Per the germline V gene, CDR1 is GTSNPN and CDR2 is SVGIG (reference sequence). As DNA, the CDR3 is TGTGCCTGGAGTGTCCGGAGTAATGAGCAGTTCTTC. Encoded protein: CAWSVRSNEQFF.

This rearrangement joins TRBV27 to TRBJ1-3; 8 nucleotides line up with TRBD1. The CDR3 length is 17 residues. Germline lookup yields CDR1 MNHEY and CDR2 SMNVEV (reference sequence). V trimming: 4 bases; J trimming: 3 bases; junction bases outside the gene matches: 11. The CDR3 protein is CASSSLGTGVLGNTIYF. CDR3 sequence (DNA): TGTGCCAGCAGTTCTTTAGGGACAGGAGTTCTTGGAAACACCATATATTTT.

This rearrangement joins TRBV18 to TRBJ2-1, with D unresolved. The V gene's germline CDR1 is KGHSH and CDR2 LQKENI. The CDR3 covers 13 residues. The germline V and J ends were trimmed by 1 base and 4 bases, with 5 bases remaining between them. The CDR3 region is CASSPLEYNEQFF. The CDR3 bases are TGTGCCAGCTCACCACTTGAGTACAATGAGCAGTTCTTC.

The V call is TRBV27, the J call TRBJ1-5; tentatively, D is TRBD1 (6 bases). Germline-derived CDR1 and CDR2 are MNHEY and SMNVEV (reference sequence). V lost 4 bases to trimming and J lost 1 base, with 11 bases between them. The CDR3 runs 15 residues. The CDR3 is CASSSRTVSNQPQHF. The CDR3 bases are TGTGCCAGCAGTTCACGGACAGTGAGCAATCAGCCCCAGCATTTT.